The T cell receptor beta chain under discussion was sequenced for a study of shared clonotypes between healthy human individuals (dated by TCRdb to the early 2020s). Study-wide context: A few men and a couple of women, aged 18 to 49 years, made up the cohort. For each donor, CD4 naive and CD4 memory were each run on three plates, CD8 naive on two plates, and CD8 memory on one plate. The study deeply sequenced blood TCR repertoires of five healthy adults to estimate repertoire size and the extent of clonotype sharing between individuals. Different laboratories and diverse techniques were used to prepare libraries and sequence TCR repertoires, to increase sequencing depth and limit assay-specific biases. Leukapheresis yielded between about 0.8 and 8.9 billion PBMCs per donor.

The CDR3 goes from the cysteine to the phenylalanine over 15 residues. CDR3 DNA only is kept here, 45 bases in frame from base 1. CDR1 and CDR2 (SEHNR, FQNEAQ) derive from the germline V gene (reference sequence). Trimming leaves V shorter by 3 bases and J shorter by 0 bases, with the junction holding 5 bases beyond the gene matches. Using the deep immunoSEQ assay, multiplex PCR amplified TCR CDR3 regions from genomic DNA. Extracted genomic DNA from each cell subset was distributed evenly across all wells of several immunoSEQ 96-well plates, and each plate was treated as a replicate. For sorted subsets, roughly 190 ng of genomic DNA, equivalent to some 30,000 T cell genomes, went into each replicate PCR. Purified libraries were measured with a Qubit 3.0 fluorometer, size-checked on a Bioanalyzer 2100, and measured again with the KAPA Library Quantification kit. Every immunoSEQ 96-well plate was sequenced on a separate single-read 150-cycle Illumina NextSeq 550 flow cell. The authors' analysis ran thus. Because the immunoSEQ output included only junctional sequences and no quality scores, the filtering could not be the same as the filtering used for full-length reads. To assign V/J genes and CDR3, sequences were annotated using PyIR, a Python wrapper for IgBLAST v1.9, with IMGT germline references. Reads were removed for weak V/J assignments (E-value above 1e-6), missing CDR3, stop codons, out-of-frame junctions, or ambiguous translated residues. A V3J clonotype was defined by an identical inferred V gene, J gene, and CDR3 amino acid sequence. Percentage overlap between repertoires was calculated by dividing the number of shared unique clonotypes by the size of the smaller repertoire. Richness of each repertoire was evaluated using RTK rarefaction, the Chao1 estimator, and Recon v2.1 estimates of unobserved clonotypes. Generation probabilities were computed with OLGA for all TCRbeta clonotypes obtained by the gDNA method from several donors. TCRdb re-hosts the immuneACCESS table, in-frame sequences only. Its copies lack some clones; in the studies checked, an unresolved V gene accounts for under half of them, and the cause for the rest is not known. For V, J and clone size, that table is used; D and trimming come from the DNA. Recorded for this sample are some 2.1 million clones; about 94% of them occurred a single time. The ten largest clones add up to roughly 1.1% of the sample.

For the CD8 naive samples, CD45RO-negative cells were positively selected for CCR7, yielding a CD45RA+CCR7+ population from which TemRA cells were excluded. Healthy HIV-negative adults with no recently reported acute infections or vaccinations were included as donors. Only Caucasian adults living in Nashville, Tennessee, USA were represented among the donors. After blood collection by leukapheresis, PBMCs were isolated using Ficoll-Histopaque density gradient centrifugation and then cryopreserved in the vapor phase of liquid nitrogen. Analytical flow cytometry was used to check the purity and quantity of each magnetically sorted T cell population. Genomic DNA was isolated from each sorted fraction and quantified by UV absorbance on a Nanodrop 2000c. About this clone itself: Its specific antigen is unknown. Base-call qualities are not available, and no considerably larger clone is one nucleotide away.

What the research found in general, with its limitations: Because the study included only a small number of donors, the genetic and exposure-history diversity represented was limited. Incomplete sequencing was indicated by rarefaction of sorted-subset datasets, despite the large sequencing depth. Sampling was restricted to blood, and TCR repertoires in tissues likely differ from the TCR repertoires found in blood. Clonotypes shared by all four sorted-subset donors showed higher generation probabilities than non-shared clonotypes. Sharing across a handful of donors was observed for roughly 5.4% of naive CD4, less than 4% of naive CD8, around 2.5% of memory CD4, and over 0.3% of memory CD8 clonotypes. Estimated clonotype richness was generally larger for naive than for memory subsets. Pairwise subsampling led to the expectation that sequencing depth would affect the degree of clonotype sharing among donors.

The source is a young man in good health. This receptor chain uses TRBV7-9 and TRBJ2-7; 7 central bases correspond to TRBD1. Sequencing was carried out using naive CD8+ T cells sorted from blood. Taken with the paper, the label for cell subset or site translates to: CD45RA+CCR7+. The CDR3 reads as follows: CASSFAGTASYEQYF. The base sequence is TGTGCCAGCAGCTTTGCCGGGACAGCCTCCTACGAGCAGTACTTC.